This TCR beta chain was sequenced during a study of regulatory T cells in long-lasting Graves disease. Scientists built the TCR library using RNA that was extracted from PBMCs. Roughly 10 milliliters of peripheral blood were drawn into EDTA tubes. TCRdb passed the reads through MiXCR, listing each CDR3 protein once. In the table there are about 1,200 distinct CDR3 sequences, around 78% of which are singletons. This CDR3 has 12 amino acids. In germline, CDR1 is DFQATT, CDR2 SNEGSKA (reference sequence). Trimming shortened V by 6 bases and J by 2 bases, and 10 bases separated the two germline ends. This clonotype was recorded once.

V usage is TRBV20-1 and J usage is TRBJ1-2; the D is unclear. This receptor was obtained from a woman aged 25-40 years with Graves disease. Source: peripheral blood mononuclear cells (PBMCs), taken with antithyroid drug treatment, in newly diagnosed or persistent Graves disease (not recorded which). The CDR3 loop is CSAPDWNYGYTF. The CDR3 coding sequence is TGCAGTGCCCCTGACTGGAACTATGGCTACACCTTC.